Presented here are 20 T cell receptor beta chains from one specimen sequenced in a study of blood T cell repertoires in COVID-19. Assay used: immunoSEQ multiplex PCR; TCRdb lists only in-frame clones, some missing. The sample contains around 250,000 clones, about nine tenths of which appear only once. The sample comprised peripheral blood. Source of these receptors: a woman aged 25-40 years with active or convalescent COVID-19.

The V and J genes are TRBV5-1 and TRBJ1-2, with a possible D match to TRBD1 (5 bases). This CDR3 spans 14 amino acids. Trimming cost V 5 bases and J 4 bases, with 15 bases left between them. CDR1 is SGHRS, CDR2 YFSETQ, per germline. The CDR3 sequence is CASRRMGPLYGYTF. In nucleotides, the CDR3 is TGCGCCAGCAGAAGGATGGGGCCCCTCTATGGCTACACCTTC. Full variable domain (rest looked up from reference TRBV5-1 and TRBJ1-2): KAGVTQTPRYLIKTRGQQVTLSCSPISGHRSVSWYQQTPGQGLQFLFEYFSETQRNKGNFPGRFSGRQFSNSRSEMNVSTLELGDSALYLCASRRMGPLYGYTFGSGTRLTVV.

The V call is TRBV11-2, the J call TRBJ1-2; D gene ambiguous. Between the trimmed V and J ends, which lost 1 base and 4 bases, there was a span of 10 bases. This CDR3 region has 14 residues. CDR1 and CDR2 from the germline V gene are SGHAT and FQNNGV. Here the CDR3 reads CASSLGEGIYGYTF. The CDR3 nucleotides are TGTGCCAGCAGCTTAGGAGAGGGAATCTATGGCTACACCTTC.

The gene calls are TRBV7-8 and TRBJ2-1, with 11 bases lining up with TRBD2. The V gene's germline CDR1 is SGHVS and CDR2 FQNEAQ. The J segment lost 1 base and the V segment lost 2 bases, leaving 4 bases of the junction unmatched. The CDR3 length is 17 residues. The CDR3 region is CASSLILAGGSYNEQFF. CDR3 nucleotide sequence: TGTGCCAGCAGCTTAATCCTAGCGGGGGGATCCTACAATGAGCAGTTCTTC. Together with reference TRBV7-8 and TRBJ2-1, the CDR3 gives the full variable domain: GAGVSQSPRYKVAKRGQDVALRCDPISGHVSLFWYQQALGQGPEFLTYFQNEAQLDKSGLPSDRFFAERPEGSVSTLKIQRTQQEDSAVYLCASSLILAGGSYNEQFFGPGTRLTVL.

The V call is TRBV7-9, the J call TRBJ2-1, with a weak D call TRBD1 (7 bases). CDR1 is SEHNR, CDR2 FQNEAQ, per germline (reference sequence). The CDR3 runs 14 residues. Trimming removed 6 bases from V and 9 bases from J, with 18 bases in between. This CDR3 is CASSGGTVLAEQFF. The CDR3 coding sequence is TGTGCCAGCAGTGGGGGGACAGTTCTCGCTGAGCAGTTCTTC. The entire variable domain, with the rest obtained from reference TRBV7-9 and TRBJ2-1, is as follows: DTGVSQNPRHKITKRGQNVTFRCDPISEHNRLYWYRQTLGQGPEFLTYFQNEAQLEKSRLLSDRFSAERPKGSFSTLEIQRTEQGDSAMYLCASSGGTVLAEQFFGPGTRLTVL.

This chain links TRBV27 with TRBJ2-1, with 10 bases identical to TRBD1. Germline V gene lookup returns CDR1 MNHEY and CDR2 SMNVEV (reference sequence). J was trimmed by 8 bases and V by 6 bases; bases with no gene match: 7. The CDR3 runs 14 residues. The CDR3 sequence: CASSPTTGGYEQFF. The CDR3 nucleotides are TGTGCCAGCAGCCCTACGACAGGGGGCTATGAGCAGTTCTTC.

This rearrangement joins TRBV19 to TRBJ2-3, with D unresolved. The CDR3 length is 14 residues. V lost 1 base and J lost 2, with 7 bases in between. The germline V gene encodes CDR1 LNHDA and CDR2 SQIVND (reference sequence). As DNA, the CDR3 is TGTGCCAGTAGTATAGGCCTAGTCACAGATACGCAGTATTTT. Translation: CASSIGLVTDTQYF.

Only a few counts were recorded for this clone. V is TRBV4-3 and J is TRBJ1-3, with D maybe TRBD1 (6 bases). This CDR3 comprises 16 residues. V dropped 1 base and J dropped 0 bases, with 10 bases sitting between them. Germline CDR1 reads LGHNA; CDR2 reads YSLEER. CDR3 sequence: CASSQVQGLSGNTIYF. The CDR3 DNA sequence: TGCGCCAGCAGCCAAGTCCAGGGGCTCTCTGGAAACACCATATATTTT.

The J gene is TRBJ1-5, the V gene TRBV19; D may be TRBD1 (5 bases). The CDR3 consists of 18 residues. Germline V gives CDR1 LNHDA, CDR2 SQIVND (reference sequence). Trimming removed 2 bases at V and 0 bases at J, with 17 bases between. The CDR3 here is CASSISGTGGYSNQPQHF. In nucleotides, the CDR3 is TGTGCCAGTAGTATATCGGGGACGGGGGGGTATAGCAATCAGCCCCAGCATTTT. The full variable domain, in which reference TRBV19 and TRBJ1-5 provide the parts outside the CDR3, is DGGITQSPKYLFRKEGQNVTLSCEQNLNHDAMYWYRQDPGQGLRLIYYSQIVNDFQKGDIAEGYSVSREKKESFPLTVTSAQKNPTAFYLCASSISGTGGYSNQPQHFGDGTRLSIL.

The chain links TRBV27 to TRBJ1-3; TRBD1 might be the D (6 bases). CDR1 MNHEY and CDR2 SMNVEV come from the germline V gene (reference sequence). Trimming shortened V by 4 bases and J by 4 bases, and 23 bases separated the two germline ends. The CDR3 contains 18 residues. CDR3 bases: TGTGCCAGCAGTTCATCAGCTTCCGGGACAATTGGAGGAAACACCATATATTTT. Translating gives CASSSSASGTIGGNTIYF.

The rearrangement links TRBV25-1 to TRBJ2-1, with D perhaps matching TRBD1 (6 bases). The ends were cut back, 2 bases at V and 2 bases at J, with 10 bases in the middle. The length of the CDR3 is 15 residues. Germline lookup yields CDR1 MGHDK and CDR2 SYGVNS. The CDR3 nucleotides are TGTGCCAGCAGTGAACAGGGGCAAGCCTACAATGAGCAGTTCTTC. Its translation: CASSEQGQAYNEQFF.

This clone was counted between two and nine times. This chain joins TRBV27 and TRBJ1-2, with D possibly being TRBD1 (6 bases). This CDR3 is built from 13 residues. Trimming cost V 5 bases and J 4 bases, with 11 bases left between them. Per the germline V gene, CDR1 is MNHEY and CDR2 is SMNVEV (reference sequence). In nucleotides, the CDR3 is TGTGCCAGCAGTCAAACAGGGTTCTATGGCTACACCTTC. Its translation is CASSQTGFYGYTF.

The chain recombines TRBV7-8 with TRBJ1-3; tentatively, D is TRBD1 (6 bases). The V gene's germline CDR1 is SGHVS and CDR2 FQNEAQ. This CDR3 contains 16 residues. V dropped 7 bases and J dropped 0 bases, with 16 bases sitting between them. In DNA, the CDR3 is TGTGCCAGCATTCTAACAGGGAGCTCCTCTGGAAACACCATATATTTT. Its translation is CASILTGSSSGNTIYF.

J is TRBJ2-3 and V is TRBV4-3, with TRBD2 matching over 16 bases. CDR1 and CDR2 from the germline V gene are LGHNA and YSLEER. With 4 bases clipped from V and 2 bases from J, the junction kept 12 bases outside the gene matches. CDR3 length equals 20 residues. In nucleotides, the CDR3 is TGCGCCAGCAGCCGCCGGTTCCCGGGACTAGCGGGGGGGCCCACAGATACGCAGTATTTT. It encodes CASSRRFPGLAGGPTDTQYF.

The V gene is TRBV27, the J gene TRBJ1-4, with D possibly TRBD1 on 5 matching bases. Germline CDR1 and CDR2: MNHEY and SMNVEV (reference sequence). This CDR3 is 14 amino acids long. The V and J ends lost 5 bases and 8 bases respectively, with 15 bases between them. In DNA, the CDR3 is TGTGCCAGCAGTCCGCGCGGGGCTTACGAAAAACTGTTTTTT. It translates to CASSPRGAYEKLFF.

This chain connects TRBV6-2 or TRBV6-3 to TRBJ1-4, with D maybe TRBD1 (6 bases). CDR1 and CDR2 (germline): MNHEY, SVGEGT. The V gene lost 4 bases and the J gene lost 8 bases, with 11 bases spanning the gap. This CDR3 has 13 residues. CDR3 protein: CASSSPDREKLFF. Written as DNA, the CDR3 is TGTGCCAGCAGTTCGCCGGACAGAGAAAAACTGTTTTTT.

This clone has only one observation. The rearrangement links TRBV7-2 to TRBJ1-2; D not resolved. The CDR3 runs 14 residues. Germline-derived CDR1 and CDR2 are SGHTA and FQGNSA. Between the trimmed V and J ends, which lost 5 bases and 0 bases, there was a span of 10 bases. CDR3: CASSADGANYGYTF. The CDR3 DNA reads as TGTGCCAGCAGCGCCGACGGAGCTAACTATGGCTACACCTTC.

V gene TRBV10-2 combines with J gene TRBJ2-5; D perhaps matches TRBD2 (6 bases). The CDR3 runs 15 residues. Trimming left V 7 bases short and J 7 bases short, with 22 bases between. Germline V CDR1 and CDR2: WSHSY, SAAADI. The CDR3 loop is CASKNIREQRGTQYF. The DNA for the CDR3 is TGCGCCAGCAAAAACATCCGGGAGCAAAGGGGGACCCAGTACTTC.

This sequence joins TRBV30 and TRBJ2-3; TRBD2 aligns across 7 bases. Germline assignment: CDR1 GTSNPN and CDR2 SVGIG (reference sequence). V lost 1 base, J lost 0 bases, and 4 bases stayed unmatched. The CDR3 sequence is 15 residues long. The DNA for the CDR3 is TGTGCCTGGAGTGGCGGGCGGGGGAGCACAGATACGCAGTATTTT. As protein: CAWSGGRGSTDTQYF.

The V gene is TRBV11-2, the J gene TRBJ1-1, with D unclear. The CDR3 covers 16 residues. CDR1 and CDR2 from the germline V gene are SGHAT and FQNNGV. The V gene lost 4 bases and the J gene lost 1 base, with 16 bases spanning the gap. In DNA, the CDR3 is TGTGCCAGCAGCTCTATTCGCCCCCGACAGAACACTGAAGCTTTCTTT. As protein: CASSSIRPRQNTEAFF.

The V gene is TRBV12-2, the J gene TRBJ2-7; the table calls TRBD2, which could not be checked here. TRBV12-2 is a pseudogene segment. CDR3 length: 16 residues. The DNA for the CDR3 is TGTGCAAGTCGCCCTCCAAGTAGCTTCGTGAGCTACGAGCAGTACTTC. Its protein is CASRPPSSFVSYEQYF.